Following are 18 T cell receptor beta chains from one sample sequenced in a study of T cell responses to AZD1222 COVID-19 vaccine. TCRdb keeps only in-frame clones here, not all; method: immunoSEQ multiplex PCR. The sample contains 40,000 to 55,000 clones, over 85% of which appear only once. This sample comprised peripheral blood, obtained 28 days after the second AZD1222 dose. Receptor source: an adult who received the AZD1222 COVID-19 vaccine.

V and J are TRBV6-5 and TRBJ2-5; 8 nucleotides agree with TRBD2. V trimming: 5 bases; J trimming: 4 bases; junction bases outside the gene matches: 0. The CDR3 totals 12 residues. The germline V gene encodes CDR1 MNHEY and CDR2 SVGAGI. The CDR3, as DNA: TGTGCCAGCAGTCGGGGGGGAGAGACCCAGTACTTC. Amino acid sequence: CASSRGGETQYF.

The chain carries TRBV4-1 and TRBJ2-7; 8 nucleotides align to TRBD2. V was pared by 7 bases and J by 3 bases, with 8 bases of the junction left unmatched. CDR1 and CDR2 from the germline V gene are MGHRA and YSYEKL. The CDR3 is 14 residues long. The CDR3 protein is CASTPSGRVYEQYF. As DNA, the CDR3 is TGCGCCAGCACCCCAAGCGGGAGAGTCTACGAGCAGTACTTC.

The chain recombines TRBV29-1 with TRBJ1-1, with a weak D call TRBD1 (5 bases). The CDR3 has 14 residues. Germline V gene data show CDR1 as SQVTM and CDR2 as ANQGSEA. Trimming removed 5 bases at V and 1 base at J, with 14 bases between. CDR3 sequence (DNA): TGCAGCGTTCGTTCGGGGGACGGGAACACTGAAGCTTTCTTT. Protein sequence: CSVRSGDGNTEAFF.

This clone was detected once. As DNA, the CDR3 is TGTGCCAGCAGCTTAAGATGGTCTAGCGGGTTCCAAGAGACCCAGTACTTC. This gives the protein CASSLRWSSGFQETQYF. This rearrangement joins TRBV7-2 to TRBJ2-5, with TRBD2 identical over 8 bases. V lost 2 bases to trimming and J lost 1 base; unmatched junction nucleotides: 9. Germline assignment: CDR1 SGHTA and CDR2 FQGNSA. The CDR3 extends over 17 amino acids.

The chain uses TRBV6-6 and TRBJ1-2, with D unclear. The CDR3 is made up of 14 amino acids. Between the trimmed V and J ends, which lost 4 bases and 3 bases, there was a span of 12 bases. Germline V gene sequence: CDR1 MNHNY, CDR2 SVGAGI (reference sequence). DNA for the CDR3: TGTGCCAGCAGTTTCAGGCCGGACTACTATGGCTACACCTTC. This sequence encodes CASSFRPDYYGYTF.

The gene calls are TRBV11-3 and TRBJ2-2; D not resolved. Germline V lookup: CDR1 SGHNT, CDR2 YENEEA. V lost 1 base and J lost 4, with 4 bases in between. The CDR3 extends over 13 amino acids. CDR3 in amino acids: CASSLAVTGELFF. Here the CDR3 DNA reads TGTGCCAGCAGCTTAGCCGTCACCGGGGAGCTGTTTTTT. Combining the CDR3 with reference TRBV11-3 and TRBJ2-2 gives the whole variable domain EAGVVQSPRYKIIEKKQPVAFWCNPISGHNTLYWYLQNLGQGPELLIRYENEEAVDDSQLPKDRFSAERLKGVDSTLKIQPAELGDSAVYLCASSLAVTGELFFGEGSRLTVL.

This clone was picked up one time. The V and J genes are TRBV5-6 and TRBJ2-1; D might be TRBD1 (6 bases). This CDR3 has 14 amino acids. CDR1 is SGHDT, CDR2 YYEEEE, per germline. V was pared by 3 bases and J by 4 bases, with 11 bases between. In DNA form, the CDR3 reads TGTGCCAGCAGCTCGGTGGGACAATACAATGAGCAGTTCTTC. Translation: CASSSVGQYNEQFF. The full variable domain, in which reference TRBV5-6 and TRBJ2-1 provide the parts outside the CDR3, is DAGVTQSPTHLIKTRGQQVTLRCSPKSGHDTVSWYQQALGQGPQFIFQYYEEEERQRGNFPDRFSGHQFPNYSSELNVNALLLGDSALYLCASSSVGQYNEQFFGPGTRLTVL.

The J gene is TRBJ1-3, the V gene TRBV5-4; D uncertain. V lost 4 bases, J lost 1 base, and 15 bases lay in between. Germline V gene data show CDR1 as SGHNT and CDR2 as YYREEE (reference sequence). The CDR3 is 16 residues long. In nucleotides, the CDR3 is TGTGCCAGCAGCCTAAGGCCTTTCGGGTCTGGAAACACCATATATTTT. Its translation: CASSLRPFGSGNTIYF.

The CDR3 spells CASSLLGQGAAGELFF. The CDR3 coding sequence is TGCGCCAGCAGCTTACTCGGACAGGGGGCGGCCGGGGAGCTGTTTTTT. The chain joins TRBV5-1 to TRBJ2-2; TRBD1 matches 11 bases. The CDR3 covers 16 residues. Germline V gives CDR1 SGHRS, CDR2 YFSETQ. The V and J ends lost 2 bases and 6 bases, in that order; junction bases with no gene match: 6.

The chain carries TRBV6-1 and TRBJ2-1; D might be TRBD2 (6 bases). The CDR3 is 15 amino acids. CDR1 MNHNS and CDR2 SASEGT come from the germline V gene. The germline V and J ends were trimmed by 2 bases and 2 bases, with 10 bases remaining between them. CDR3 protein: CASSERRATYNEQFF. The CDR3 DNA follows: TGTGCCAGCAGTGAAAGGAGGGCGACCTACAATGAGCAGTTCTTC.

The DNA of the CDR3 is TGTGCCAGCAGTGGCCAGGGACTAGCGGAGGAGACCCAGTACTTC. This gives the protein CASSGQGLAEETQYF. The rearrangement joins TRBV2 to TRBJ2-5, with 11 bases aligning to TRBD2. V lost 4 bases and J lost 5; bases outside the gene matches: 6. Germline CDR1 and CDR2: SNHLY and FYNNEI. This CDR3 region has 15 residues.

V is TRBV2 and J is TRBJ2-3; D is uncertain. V was shortened by 4 bases and J by 2 bases, with 4 bases between the two germline ends. The CDR3 contains 12 residues. Germline V gene lookup returns CDR1 SNHLY and CDR2 FYNNEI. CDR3 loop: CASSVITDTQYF. In nucleotides, the CDR3 is TGTGCCAGCAGTGTGATCACAGATACGCAGTATTTT.

This clone was recorded a few times. The genes are TRBV28 and TRBJ2-7, with a possible D match to TRBD1 (5 bases). Trimming took off 6 bases at V and 5 bases at J, with 11 bases between the two ends. The germline gives CDR1 MDHEN, CDR2 SYDVKM. The CDR3 extends over 12 amino acids. The CDR3 DNA follows: TGTGCCAGCAGCGCAGGGTGGGACGAGCAGTACTTC. Translating gives CASSAGWDEQYF. Looking up the rest from reference TRBV28 and TRBJ2-7 gives the full variable domain: DVKVTQSSRYLVKRTGEKVFLECVQDMDHENMFWYRQDPGLGLRLIYFSYDVKMKEKGDIPEGYSVSREKKERFSLILESASTNQTSMYLCASSAGWDEQYFGPGTRLTVT.

V gene TRBV3-1 (or the pseudogene TRBV3-2) combines with J gene TRBJ1-2, with 9 bases fitting TRBD1. This CDR3 region has 14 residues. The V gene end was trimmed by 0 bases and the J gene end by 6 bases; junction bases not matched to a gene: 2. Germline V gives CDR1 LGHDT, CDR2 YNNKEL (reference sequence). The CDR3 loop is CASSQEGTGNGYTF. The CDR3 DNA is TGTGCCAGCAGCCAAGAAGGGACAGGGAATGGCTACACCTTC.

The table lists this clone with a count of one. The V and J genes are TRBV7-5 and TRBJ2-3; TRBD2, the D gene given by the table, was not confirmed from the DNA. TRBV7-5 is a pseudogene segment. The CDR3 length is 14 residues. The CDR3 DNA reads as TGTGCCAGAAGCCCCACTAGGGCGAATACCGGGGAGTATTTT. Translated: CARSPTRANTGEYF.

The DNA of the CDR3 is TGTGCCAGCAGCAGCCGGGAGGGCTATGGCTACACCTTC. It is translated as CASSSREGYGYTF. The chain has TRBV7-9 and TRBJ1-2, with unresolved D. The V gene lost 5 bases and the J gene lost 4 bases, with 11 bases spanning the gap. CDR1 and CDR2 (germline): SEHNR, FQNEAQ (reference sequence). The CDR3 runs 13 residues.

The V gene is TRBV4-1, the J gene TRBJ2-7; D not resolved. The CDR3 sequence is 14 residues long. The germline CDR1 and CDR2 sequences are MGHRA and YSYEKL. The V and J ends lost 1 base and 3 bases respectively, with 10 bases between them. The CDR3 loop is CASSQGVLGYEQYF. In DNA form, the CDR3 reads TGCGCCAGCAGCCAAGGGGTCCTGGGCTACGAGCAGTACTTC.

The chain combines TRBV5-5 with TRBJ2-5; 9 bases fit TRBD2. V dropped 9 bases and J dropped 4; count of bases not matched to a gene: 19. Germline loops: CDR1 SGHKS, CDR2 YYEKEE (reference sequence). The CDR3 consists of 17 residues. As DNA, the CDR3 is TGTGCCACCACCCGGACCCTTGTAGCGGGAGTGGCAGAGACCCAGTACTTC. Amino acids: CATTRTLVAGVAETQYF.